Presented here are 17 T cell receptor beta chains from one specimen sequenced in a study of control samples from healthy donors and cancer patients. Here immunoSEQ multiplex PCR was the method, and the copy in TCRdb shows in-frame clones only, minus some. The table has about 100,000 clones, 85% to 90% seen once. The sequencing input was blood. The receptor set was obtained from a young man in good health.

This clone was counted once. The rearrangement uses TRBV23-1 and TRBJ2-2; the D gene could be TRBD1 or TRBD2 (6 bases each). Being an ORF, TRBV23-1 has a function that is uncertain. V dropped 10 bases and J dropped 5 bases, with 23 bases sitting between them. The CDR3 totals 16 residues. CDR3 sequence: CATKPKTRGKTGELFF. Written as DNA, the CDR3 is TGCGCCACCAAACCCAAGACTAGGGGGAAGACCGGGGAGCTGTTTTTT.

The chain combines TRBV19 with TRBJ2-3; D may be TRBD1 (7 bases). Deletions cut 11 bases from V and 5 bases from J, with 23 bases between. This CDR3 has 15 residues. CDR1 and CDR2 (germline): LNHDA, SQIVND (reference sequence). The CDR3 here is CAPRGTAFRGDTQYF. The CDR3 DNA follows: TGTGCCCCCCGCGGGACAGCGTTCCGAGGAGATACGCAGTATTTT. The whole variable domain, remainder taken from reference TRBV19 and TRBJ2-3, is DGGITQSPKYLFRKEGQNVTLSCEQNLNHDAMYWYRQDPGQGLRLIYYSQIVNDFQKGDIAEGYSVSREKKESFPLTVTSAQKNPTAFYLCAPRGTAFRGDTQYFGPGTRLTVL.

The chain recombines TRBV9 with TRBJ2-1; TRBD1 matches 7 bases. The germline V gene has CDR1 SGDLS and CDR2 YYNGEE. The junction had 10 bases not matched to a gene; V was cut back by 1 base and J by 6 bases. This CDR3 is built from 16 residues. The CDR3 DNA follows: TGTGCCAGCAGCGTAACGGCAGGGGGTATGGGCAATGAGCAGTTCTTC. Its protein product is CASSVTAGGMGNEQFF.

J is TRBJ2-1 and V is TRBV9, with a tentative D call TRBD2 (5 bases). The CDR3 covers 15 residues. V lost 4 bases, J lost 7 bases, and 18 bases lay in between. The V gene's germline CDR1 is SGDLS and CDR2 YYNGEE. The CDR3 DNA reads TGTGCCAGCAGCCTAAGAGTCGGGGTTAATAATGAGCAGTTCTTC. Protein sequence: CASSLRVGVNNEQFF. Combining the CDR3 with reference TRBV9 and TRBJ2-1 gives the whole variable domain DSGVTQTPKHLITATGQRVTLRCSPRSGDLSVYWYQQSLDQGLQFLIQYYNGEERAKGNILERFSAQQFPDLHSELNLSSLELGDSALYFCASSLRVGVNNEQFFGPGTRLTVL.

The V and J genes are TRBV7-9 and TRBJ2-2, with unresolved D. Germline V lookup: CDR1 SEHNR, CDR2 FQNEAQ (reference sequence). This CDR3 is 14 amino acids long. V lost 1 base, J lost 0 bases, and 3 bases lay in between. The CDR3 here is CASSLGANTGELFF. The CDR3 nucleotides read TGTGCCAGCAGCTTAGGGGCGAACACCGGGGAGCTGTTTTTT.

The J gene is TRBJ2-3, the V gene TRBV14; D is tentatively TRBD1 or TRBD2 (5 bases each). The CDR3 covers 12 residues. Trimming shortened V by 1 base and J by 7 bases, and 6 bases separated the two germline ends. Germline lookup yields CDR1 SGHDN and CDR2 FVKESK. CDR3 sequence (DNA): TGTGCCAGCAGCCAAGCGGGACATACGCAGTATTTT. It specifies CASSQAGHTQYF.

V and J are TRBV18 and TRBJ2-3; 8 bases line up with TRBD2. This CDR3 has 16 residues. Germline loops: CDR1 KGHSH, CDR2 LQKENI. V gave up 6 bases and J gave up 4 bases; unmatched junction bases: 12. CDR3 DNA: TGTGCCAGCTCCCGCGACCGGACTAGCAACTCAGATACGCAGTATTTT. Amino acid sequence: CASSRDRTSNSDTQYF.

The V gene is TRBV2, the J gene TRBJ2-3, with D possibly matching TRBD2 (6 bases). This CDR3 is built from 12 residues. CDR1 and CDR2 (germline): SNHLY, FYNNEI. V lost 3 bases to trimming and J lost 7 bases, with 8 bases between them. The CDR3 sequence is CASSEAGHTQYF. In nucleotides, the CDR3 is TGTGCCAGCAGTGAGGCGGGACATACGCAGTATTTT.

V is TRBV27 and J is TRBJ2-7; tentatively, D is TRBD1 (7 bases). CDR1 is MNHEY, CDR2 SMNVEV, per germline (reference sequence). The CDR3 spans 14 residues. V lost 2 bases, J lost 4 bases, and 12 bases lay in between. This CDR3 is CASSLRGTVYEQYF. The DNA of the CDR3 is TGTGCCAGCAGTTTACGCGGGACAGTGTACGAGCAGTACTTC.

Only a few counts were recorded for this clone. This sequence joins TRBV20-1 and TRBJ2-2; D is unclear. Germline CDR1 is DFQATT and CDR2 is SNEGSKA (reference sequence). CDR3 length: 12 residues. V lost 3 bases and J 6 bases, leaving 8 bases between the germline ends. This chain's CDR3 is CSASRQPGELFF. CDR3 DNA sequence: TGCAGTGCTAGTCGCCAACCCGGGGAGCTGTTTTTT.

This clone turned up a few times. This chain uses TRBV2 with TRBJ1-5; TRBD1 aligns across 12 bases. This CDR3 comprises 15 residues. Germline V gene sequence: CDR1 SNHLY, CDR2 FYNNEI. The J segment lost 6 bases and the V segment lost 6 bases, leaving 6 bases of the junction unmatched. CDR3 nucleotides: TGTGCCAGCAGGGCGGGGACAGGGGGCACTCAGCCCCAGCATTTT. Translation: CASRAGTGGTQPQHF.

This clone occurred once. The chain employs TRBV24-1 and TRBJ2-1; 9 bases align to TRBD2. Germline-derived CDR1 and CDR2 are KGHDR and SFDVKD. With V trimmed by 1 base and J by 3 bases, 3 bases remained unmatched. CDR3 size: 16 residues. The CDR3 sequence is CATSDFGGRGYNEQFF. The CDR3 bases are TGTGCCACCAGTGATTTCGGCGGGAGGGGCTACAATGAGCAGTTCTTC.

This clone appeared a few times. This chain uses TRBV5-1 with TRBJ2-7, with a weak D call TRBD1 (6 bases). Germline CDR1 and CDR2: SGHRS and YFSETQ. This CDR3 spans 16 amino acids. The V and J ends lost 1 base and 6 bases respectively, with 20 bases between them. This CDR3 is CASSLSPGQIPTEQYF. CDR3 DNA: TGCGCCAGCAGCTTGTCACCCGGACAGATCCCTACCGAGCAGTACTTC. Looking up the rest from reference TRBV5-1 and TRBJ2-7 gives the full variable domain: KAGVTQTPRYLIKTRGQQVTLSCSPISGHRSVSWYQQTPGQGLQFLFEYFSETQRNKGNFPGRFSGRQFSNSRSEMNVSTLELGDSALYLCASSLSPGQIPTEQYFGPGTRLTVT.

This clone was detected only once. This sequence joins TRBV5-4 and TRBJ1-1, with D possibly matching TRBD1 (6 bases). Germline V gene sequence: CDR1 SGHNT, CDR2 YYREEE (reference sequence). With 4 bases removed from V and 1 base from J, the gap between germline ends came to 8 bases. This CDR3 comprises 13 residues. Written as DNA, the CDR3 is TGTGCCAGCAGCCGCAGGGGGAACACTGAAGCTTTCTTT. It encodes CASSRRGNTEAFF. The full variable domain, in which reference TRBV5-4 and TRBJ1-1 provide the parts outside the CDR3, is ETGVTQSPTHLIKTRGQQVTLRCSSQSGHNTVSWYQQALGQGPQFIFQYYREEENGRGNFPPRFSGLQFPNYSSELNVNALELDDSALYLCASSRRGNTEAFFGQGTRLTVV.

The V gene is TRBV9, the J gene TRBJ2-2, with D perhaps TRBD2 (5 bases). Trimming shortened V by 1 base and J by 5 bases, and 9 bases separated the two germline ends. This CDR3 has 14 amino acids. Per the germline V gene, CDR1 is SGDLS and CDR2 is YYNGEE. CDR3 DNA: TGTGCCAGCAGCGTAAGTCCGGGGACCGGGGAGCTGTTTTTT. Its protein product is CASSVSPGTGELFF.

The CDR3: CASSYSRDSPLHF. As DNA, the CDR3 is TGTGCCAGCAGTTACTCACGGGATTCACCCCTCCACTTT. The chain links TRBV6-6 to TRBJ1-6, with D unclear. This CDR3 is built from 13 residues. The V end was cut by 0 bases, the J end by 8 bases, with 5 bases between. Germline values: CDR1 MNHNY, CDR2 SVGAGI (reference sequence).

This chain connects TRBV29-1 to TRBJ1-2; D is uncertain. Germline CDR1 and CDR2: SQVTM and ANQGSEA. The V gene lost 3 bases and the J gene lost 4 bases, with 12 bases spanning the gap. The CDR3 contains 13 residues. CDR3 nucleotide sequence: TGCAGCGTTGAGACGCCCCCAGGCTATGGCTACACCTTC. Its protein is CSVETPPGYGYTF.